This T cell receptor delta chain is drawn from a study of delta chain sequences of gamma delta T cells (dated by TCRdb to 2016 to 2017). Library creation used 5' RACE. Sequencing relied on an Illumina MiSeq. In TCRdb, clones were called once more from the public reads by CATT, and rows of identical DNA were later combined. Present in this sample are roughly 700 delta-chain clones, around 20% of which were seen just once. Of the sample, around 43% is held by the ten largest clones. Of note for this clone: Which antigen it targets is not known. The input lacks base qualities; no much larger clone sits a single base away.

V loses 3 bases at its end and J loses 0 bases; junction bases beyond the gene matches: 16. Looking up the germline V gene yields CDR1 GEAIGNYY and CDR2 EKD. The CDR3 runs 19 residues from the cysteine to the phenylalanine. The DNA shown is the 57-base CDR3, in frame from base 1. Sequencing input: either unsorted cells or a sorted T cell fraction (not recorded which). The chain is assembled from TRDV2 and TRDJ1, with 9 bases in between that match TRDD3. The sequence came from a human donor in good health. At the DNA level, the sequence is TGTGCCTGTGACTTCTACTGGGGGACTCCCCCTGGGTACACCGATAAACTCATCTTT. Translated, this gives CACDFYWGTPPGYTDKLIF.